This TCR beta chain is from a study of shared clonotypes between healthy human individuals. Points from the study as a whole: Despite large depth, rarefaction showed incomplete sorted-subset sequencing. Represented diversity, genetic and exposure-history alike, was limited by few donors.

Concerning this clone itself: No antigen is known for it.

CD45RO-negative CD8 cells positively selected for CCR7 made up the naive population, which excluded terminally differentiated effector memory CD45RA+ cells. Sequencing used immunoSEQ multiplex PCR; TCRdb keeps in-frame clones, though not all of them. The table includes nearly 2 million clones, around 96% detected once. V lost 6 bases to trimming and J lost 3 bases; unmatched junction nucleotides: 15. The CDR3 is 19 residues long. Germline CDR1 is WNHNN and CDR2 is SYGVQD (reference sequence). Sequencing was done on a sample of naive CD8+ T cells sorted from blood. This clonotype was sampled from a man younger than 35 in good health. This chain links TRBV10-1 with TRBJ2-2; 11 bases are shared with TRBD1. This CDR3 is CASSPTGTGGAKDTGELFF. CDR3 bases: TGCGCCAGCAGCCCAACCGGGACAGGGGGAGCGAAGGACACCGGGGAGCTGTTTTTT.